A selection of T cell receptor beta chains follows, all from one sample in a study of cytomegalovirus exposure and HLA in healthy donors. The protocol was immunoSEQ multiplex PCR, while the TCRdb copy is restricted to in-frame clones and leaves out a portion. The sample gives more than 150,000 clones, 84% of which show up once; 0.2% to 0.3% is in the top ten. The specimen sequenced was PBMCs. The receptors originated from a boy aged 5-17 years in good health and CMV-seronegative. Both conserved end residues are trimmed from each CDR3. The D gene is left open where the match is weak.

v_call	j_call	d_call	cdr3_aa
TRBV10-1	TRBJ2-3	TRBD2	ASIKTSGDRTDTQY
TRBV7-6	TRBJ2-1	TRBD1	ASSLRDRGLNEQF
TRBV6-1	TRBJ2-7	NA	ASSEQETYEQY
TRBV5-1	TRBJ1-1	NA	ASSLAAAPNTEAF
TRBV7-2	TRBJ2-7	TRBD2	ASSQSPNSGRGKYEQY
TRBV28	TRBJ1-2	NA	ASTGYYGYT
TRBV6-1	TRBJ2-7	NA	ASSEGISGKQY
TRBV5-1	TRBJ2-1	TRBD2	ASSLNSGGLYNEQF
TRBV28	TRBJ1-5	TRBD1	ASRGQAWSQPQH
TRBV9	TRBJ2-7	TRBD1	ASSSRQGEGEQY
TRBV7-2	TRBJ2-1	TRBD2	ASSSLKLAGAGGEQF
TRBV6-6	TRBJ2-5	TRBD1	ASSYGITGAQETQY
TRBV29-1	TRBJ1-1	NA	SVGTGTTTEAF
TRBV5-1	TRBJ1-1	NA	ASSLEEGGGAEAF
TRBV13	TRBJ2-3	TRBD2	ASSSKGTSGSTDTQY
TRBV6-4	TRBJ2-3	TRBD1	ASSSGQGGSTDTQY
TRBV28	TRBJ2-2	NA	ASSFSRGAAGEPF
TRBV20-1	TRBJ1-2	TRBD1	SALQGAGYT
TRBV6-1	TRBJ2-3	NA	ASSDTSGRAVNTQY
TRBV29-1	TRBJ2-1	NA	SVGGRGGTYNEQF
TRBV25-1	TRBJ1-1	NA	ASSEATGRMNTEAF
TRBV5-1	TRBJ2-7	TRBD1	ASSPGQGAREQY
TRBV7-3	TRBJ2-2	TRBD1	ASSLTRQGRTGELF
TRBV5-6	TRBJ2-1	TRBD2	ASFTSGGFSYNEQF
TRBV7-2	TRBJ2-7	NA	ASSEMHSTYEQY
TRBV27	TRBJ2-7	TRBD2	ASTGLAGGMAYEQY
TRBV28	TRBJ2-3	TRBD1	ASSGEVGQDSTDTQY
TRBV10-3	TRBJ1-1	NA	AISEFTGQGGAF
TRBV7-9	TRBJ2-7	NA	ASSPPSRYEQY
TRBV5-4	NA	TRBD2	ASSSEAGSYEQY
TRBV13	TRBJ2-2	NA	ASNARGPLTGELF
TRBV7-2	TRBJ2-7	TRBD1	ASSWDRLRGEQY
TRBV6-5	TRBJ1-1	TRBD1	ASSYIGTVREAF
TRBV19	TRBJ2-5	NA	ASSTGPETQY
TRBV9	TRBJ2-7	NA	ASSVASVSYEQY
TRBV25-1	TRBJ1-2	NA	ASSETGLYGYT
TRBV9	TRBJ2-7	TRBD2	ASSRIAGAPYEQY
TRBV27	TRBJ1-2	TRBD1	ASSLAGGGQHYGYT
TRBV5-4	TRBJ1-2	NA	ASSMSNAAGGYT
TRBV6-1	TRBJ2-7	NA	ASSEEGSGGYEQY
TRBV19	TRBJ1-1	NA	ASSLSRGWTEAF
TRBV15	TRBJ2-7	NA	ATSRVGSYEQY
TRBV30	TRBJ2-1	TRBD1	AWSGTGDSEQF
TRBV30	TRBJ1-4	TRBD1	AWSQTGGPEKLF
TRBV2	TRBJ2-7	NA	ASSVVRQNYEQY
TRBV28	TRBJ2-3	NA	ASSLQPGVLDTQY
TRBV18	TRBJ2-3	TRBD1	ASSYPGGNSADTQY
TRBV9	TRBJ1-2	TRBD1	ASSAEGQDNYGYT
TRBV11-2	TRBJ1-2	TRBD1	ASSLRGRTGGAYGYT
TRBV5-5	TRBJ1-1	NA	ASSRQVNTEAF
TRBV27	TRBJ2-5	NA	ASSLSGSRQETQY
TRBV6-1	TRBJ1-5	TRBD1	ASSGDRVDQPQH
TRBV19	TRBJ1-5	TRBD1	ASSRTGDNQPQH
TRBV30	TRBJ1-3	NA	ASGAGNTIY
TRBV27	TRBJ2-1	TRBD1	ASSSYRDRGNEQF
TRBV9	TRBJ2-1	TRBD2	ASSVDLAGGNEQF
TRBV19	TRBJ1-1	NA	ASSIEAENTEAF